This TCR beta chain was obtained from a study of blood T cell repertoires in COVID-19 (dated by TCRdb to the early 2020s). Some background on the complete study: Collaborator samples came from the United States, Italy and Spain and covered acute and convalescent phases of COVID-19. Where HLA class I and class II types were available, the types were taken from metadata supplied by the sample provider, not from assay-based typing. Samples came from the ongoing ImmuneRACE study (first 160 participants) plus 1,254 subjects from 6 global collaborators. The repertoires were released in a freely available public database meant as a resource for research on the immune response to SARS-CoV-2. The dataset comprised deeply sampled blood TCRbeta repertoires from subjects exposed to, actively infected with, or recovered from COVID-19. Nearly every sample came with metadata listing a de-identified subject ID, COVID-19 status, age in years and sex. The prospective study material was composed of cDNA or gDNA derived from T cells, B-cell-depleted T cells, or PBMCs. Here is what the overall study found, with its caveats: The quantity of clinical and demographic metadata differed by source and by participant and was supplied without curation.

Collaborating institutions collected whole blood in K2EDTA tubes following their own protocols. Collaborator samples were shipped for TCRbeta analysis as frozen whole blood, isolated PBMCs, or DNA extracted from either sample type. The junction shows trimming of 3 bases on V and 8 bases on J, and the gene matches do not reach 12 bases of it. The CDR3 starts with the cysteine, ends with the phenylalanine, and has 16 residues. The kept DNA is CDR3 alone, 48 bases in frame from the first base. The germline V gene provides CDR1 MNHNS and CDR2 SASEGT. TCRbeta CDR3 regions were amplified from genomic DNA using the immunoSEQ Assay, a bias-controlled multiplex PCR. The authors' analysis ran thus. Nucleated cell counts per sample were estimated from amplification of reference gene primers within the assay. To quantify the absolute abundance of each unique TCRbeta CDR3 rearrangement, sequence reads were collapsed and filtered. For each sample, productive Simpson clonality was calculated as the square root of Simpson's diversity index across productive rearrangements. Here the immuneACCESS table is served through TCRdb, limited to in-frame sequences with V and J called. Missing clones are a known gap in these copies; in checked studies unresolved V genes cover under half, and the rest lacks a known reason. From that table come the V and J calls and clone size; the DNA was used to work out D and trimming. Counted in this sample were 190,000 or so clones; around 89% of them appeared once. 0.62% of the sample goes to the ten largest clones.

Comments on this clone: There is no known antigen for this receptor. Nothing much larger sits one base from this clone, and base qualities are not available.

The receptor chain draws on TRBV6-1 and TRBJ1-4, with 7 central nucleotides matching TRBD1. The sequenced sample consisted of peripheral blood. The receptor was derived from a man between 45 and 60 years old with acute or convalescent COVID-19. The sequence in DNA is TGTGCCAGCAGTGACAGACAGGGCCCGGTTGCGGAAAAACTGTTTTTT. It translates as CASSDRQGPVAEKLFF.